This T cell receptor (beta chain) was sequenced for a study of siplizumab effects on memory and regulatory T cells (dated by TCRdb to between 2018 and 2021). Background for the entire study: The effect of the anti-CD2 antibody siplizumab on alloreactive T-cell subsets was examined in allogeneic mixed lymphocyte reactions constructed from human PBMCs.

Libraries were built with the immunoSEQ multiplex PCR assay. Each sample had around 100,000 TCR templates assayed by the deep sequencing platform. Genomic DNA extracted from sorted T cells was used for TCRbeta CDR3 sequencing. From the authors' description of their analysis: The R programming language was used for clonal analysis of TCRbeta CDR3 data. Comparing unstimulated samples against CFSE-low samples taken after the reaction was how alloreactive CD4+ and CD8+ clones were defined. Regulatory or non-regulatory origin of alloreactive CD4+ clones was assigned by matching sequences to the sorted unstimulated Treg and non-Treg repertoires. TCRdb provides this immuneACCESS table in a form limited to in-frame rearrangements. Some clones are lacking; in checked studies, under half of them reflect an unresolved V gene, and why the rest are absent is not known. V, J and clone size reflect that table, while D and trimming were determined from the DNA. In this sample the table shows tens of thousands of clones, about 89% of which occur a single time. In total, the top ten clones hold around 0.25% of the sample.

Comment on this clone: Its antigen is not yet known. Per-nucleotide qualities are absent, and no much larger clonotype sits a single base away.

Additional sequencing covered unstimulated subsets from a few donor pairs, namely CD8+ effector memory, CD4+ naive, CD8+ TEMRA, CD4+ memory and CD8+ naive. Sorted unstimulated T cells, along with proliferating T cells recovered from mixed lymphocyte reactions, underwent TCRbeta CDR3 sequencing. Fresh whole blood from about ten HLA-typed healthy donors served as the source for isolating PBMCs. Taken from cysteine to phenylalanine, the CDR3 has 17 residues. Kept here is only the CDR3 DNA, which spans 51 bases and is read in frame from base 1. Reading the germline V gene (reference sequence) gives CDR1 LNHNV and CDR2 YYDKDF. The junction shows trimming of 5 bases on V and 0 bases on J, and the gene matches do not reach 7 bases of it. The full study reports these points: Because sequences at frequencies below about 10^-5 were poorly captured, only a minor fraction of alloreactive clones could be mapped back to unstimulated subsets. The cumulative frequency of alloreactive sequences traceable to unstimulated CD4+ memory T cells was significantly reduced by siplizumab. Greater diversity appeared to be present in unstimulated naive T cells than in memory T cells, and a substantial contribution to the alloresponse seemed to be made by naive cells. A naive or memory phenotype could not be assigned to roughly 75-96% of proliferating CD4+ or CD8+ clones. In reactions with siplizumab, an average of approximately 69% of mappable alloreactive CD4+ clones were Treg-derived, compared with 25% to 30% in control reactions. No functional confirmation was obtained for the suppressive function of proliferating Tregs from siplizumab cultures.

The sequencing sample was made of naive CD4+ T cells sorted from blood. The intended sense of this specimen's cell subset or site label: unstimulated naive T cells. The sequence was collected from a human donor in good health. The V and J genes are TRBV15 and TRBJ1-1; 12 junctional bases match TRBD1. The CDR3 has the sequence CATSGTGGQTLNTEAFF. DNA sequence: TGTGCCACCAGCGGGACAGGGGGCCAAACCCTGAACACTGAAGCTTTCTTT. With all but the CDR3 taken from the reference TRBV15 and TRBJ1-1 genes, the full variable domain is: DAMVIQNPRYQVTQFGKPVTLSCSQTLNHNVMYWYQQKSSQAPKLLFHYYDKDFNNEADTPDNFQSRRPNTSFCFLDIRSPGLGDTAMYLCATSGTGGQTLNTEAFFGQGTRLTVV.